A selection of T cell receptor beta chains follows, all from one sample in a study of T cell repertoires in cytomegalovirus infection. Their antigen targets remain unknown. One entry per CDR3 protein results from TCRdb running MiXCR on the reads. Seen here are about 360,000 distinct CDR3 sequences, about a third observed once, and the top ten hold about 13%. The input for sequencing was cultured PBMCs, taken from culture after CMV antigen stimulation. These receptors were taken from a human donor in good health (CMV status not recorded). Some clones in this sample may be carry-over from other donors' samples. Each CDR3 is given with its conserved first and last residue. Fields, in order: D gene, V gene, J gene, clone size, CDR3 DNA, CDR3 protein. The D gene is left open where the match is weak. Size values are once, few and many counts, or a class for expanded clones, and some rows have none.

D gene: TRBD2; V gene: TRBV20-1; J gene: TRBJ2-1; clone size: .; CDR3 DNA: TGCAGTGCTAGGCTAGGACTAGCGGAGGTTCGAAATGAGCAGTTCTTC; CDR3 protein: CSARLGLAEVRNEQFF
D gene: .; V gene: TRBV7-9; J gene: TRBJ2-1; clone size: few; CDR3 DNA: TGTGCCAGCAGCTTAGAAGGACGCGGCGGAAAGTTCTTC; CDR3 protein: CASSLEGRGGKFF
D gene: .; V gene: TRBV28; J gene: TRBJ2-1; clone size: few; CDR3 DNA: TGTGCCAGCAGCCCCCTCGGGGGCATAGTCATCAATGAGCAGTTCTTC; CDR3 protein: CASSPLGGIVINEQFF
D gene: TRBD2; V gene: TRBV7-9; J gene: TRBJ2-1; clone size: .; CDR3 DNA: TGTGCCAGCAGCTTGGGTCAAGCGGGACCGAAATACAATGAGCAGTTCTTC; CDR3 protein: CASSLGQAGPKYNEQFF
D gene: .; V gene: TRBV11-2; J gene: TRBJ2-5; clone size: .; CDR3 DNA: TGTGCCAGCAGCTTAGTGGAGGGGCGAACCCAGTACTTC; CDR3 protein: CASSLVEGRTQYF
D gene: TRBD2; V gene: TRBV6-6; J gene: TRBJ2-3; clone size: few; CDR3 DNA: TGTGCCAGCAGTTACCCTACTAGCGGGAGGTTCACAGATACGCAGTATTTT; CDR3 protein: CASSYPTSGRFTDTQYF
D gene: TRBD2; V gene: TRBV7-8; J gene: TRBJ2-7; clone size: few; CDR3 DNA: TGTGCCAGCAGCTTAAGGTCTAGCGGGTCCTACGAGCAGTACTTC; CDR3 protein: CASSLRSSGSYEQYF
D gene: TRBD1; V gene: TRBV10-3; J gene: TRBJ1-1; clone size: .; CDR3 DNA: TGTGCCATCAGTGAGTCGACAGGGGGGAACACTGAAGCTTTCTTT; CDR3 protein: CAISESTGGNTEAFF
D gene: TRBD1; V gene: TRBV12-3/TRBV12-4; J gene: TRBJ1-1; clone size: .; CDR3 DNA: TGTGCCAGCAGCACGACAGGGCGGGCCACTGAAGCTTTCTTT; CDR3 protein: CASSTTGRATEAFF
D gene: .; V gene: TRBV6-2/TRBV6-3; J gene: TRBJ2-5; clone size: few; CDR3 DNA: TGTGCCAGCAGTTACCATGGGGCGAGGGACCAGCTGTACCAAGAGACCCAGTACTTC; CDR3 protein: CASSYHGARDQLYQETQYF
D gene: TRBD1; V gene: TRBV19; J gene: TRBJ1-3; clone size: .; CDR3 DNA: TGTGCATGCGTTGGACAGGGGACCCCTGGAAACACCATATATTTT; CDR3 protein: CACVGQGTPGNTIYF
D gene: .; V gene: TRBV4-1; J gene: TRBJ2-3; clone size: once; CDR3 DNA: TGTGCCAGCAGCCATCTCCCAGGGACTTCAAATGGATATACGCAGTATTTT; CDR3 protein: CASSHLPGTSNGYTQYF
D gene: TRBD1; V gene: TRBV6-2/TRBV6-3; J gene: TRBJ2-1; clone size: .; CDR3 DNA: TGTGCCAGCAGTTACGGACAGGGGGGGATTAATGAGCAGTTCTTC; CDR3 protein: CASSYGQGGINEQFF
D gene: .; V gene: TRBV7-9; J gene: TRBJ1-3; clone size: .; CDR3 DNA: TGTGCCAGCAGCGGCAGGGGAAACACCATATATTTT; CDR3 protein: CASSGRGNTIYF
D gene: TRBD2; V gene: TRBV25-1; J gene: TRBJ2-7; clone size: .; CDR3 DNA: TGTGCCAGCCAAAGGGCGGGGGGAAAGGGTTACTACGAGCAGTACTTC; CDR3 protein: CASQRAGGKGYYEQYF
D gene: .; V gene: TRBV20-1; J gene: TRBJ2-5; clone size: once; CDR3 DNA: TGCAGTGCTAGAGATCCTAGACAAGAGACCCAGTACTTC; CDR3 protein: CSARDPRQETQYF
D gene: TRBD2; V gene: TRBV10-3; J gene: TRBJ2-7; clone size: few; CDR3 DNA: TGTGCCATCAGTGAGTCGATTGAACTAGCGGAGTCCTACGAGCAGTACTTC; CDR3 protein: CAISESIELAESYEQYF
D gene: TRBD2; V gene: TRBV5-5; J gene: TRBJ2-1; clone size: .; CDR3 DNA: TGTGCCAGCAGCTCGGGACTAGCGGGAGGAGCCTACAATGAGCAGTTCTTC; CDR3 protein: CASSSGLAGGAYNEQFF
D gene: TRBD2; V gene: TRBV7-9; J gene: TRBJ2-3; clone size: few; CDR3 DNA: TGTGCCAGCAGCTCTTACTGGACTAGCGGGATGGGCACAGATACGCAGTATTTT; CDR3 protein: CASSSYWTSGMGTDTQYF
D gene: TRBD2; V gene: TRBV7-2; J gene: TRBJ2-7; clone size: .; CDR3 DNA: TGTGCCAGCAGCCCAAGATTTACTAGCGGGCTGAGCTCCTACGAGCAGTACTTC; CDR3 protein: CASSPRFTSGLSSYEQYF
D gene: .; V gene: TRBV7-2; J gene: TRBJ2-1; clone size: .; CDR3 DNA: TGTGCCAGCAGCCGGACTATATTCGAGCAGTTCTTC; CDR3 protein: CASSRTIFEQFF
D gene: TRBD1; V gene: TRBV5-4; J gene: TRBJ1-1; clone size: few; CDR3 DNA: TGTGCCAGCAGCTTGGGCCGGACAGGGAACACTGAAGCTTTCTTT; CDR3 protein: CASSLGRTGNTEAFF
D gene: TRBD2; V gene: TRBV4-1; J gene: TRBJ2-5; clone size: few; CDR3 DNA: TGCGCCAGCAGCCAAGATAGGCTAGCGGGAATCGGCGAGACCCAGTACTTC; CDR3 protein: CASSQDRLAGIGETQYF
D gene: .; V gene: TRBV6-6; J gene: TRBJ2-7; clone size: .; CDR3 DNA: TGTGCCAGCAGTGCCTACCATCAGGGGCAGGGGGGTTCCGAGCAGTACTTC; CDR3 protein: CASSAYHQGQGGSEQYF
D gene: TRBD2; V gene: TRBV6-5; J gene: TRBJ2-2; clone size: .; CDR3 DNA: TGTGCCAGCAGTACCATTCCCGGGACTAGCGGGAGGCGGGGGGAGCTGTTTTTT; CDR3 protein: CASSTIPGTSGRRGELFF
D gene: TRBD2; V gene: TRBV7-2; J gene: TRBJ2-7; clone size: .; CDR3 DNA: TGTGCCAGCAGCTTAGGGGCTAGCGGGGGGACTTCCTACGAGCAGTACTTC; CDR3 protein: CASSLGASGGTSYEQYF
D gene: TRBD1; V gene: TRBV20-1; J gene: TRBJ2-7; clone size: few; CDR3 DNA: TGCAGTGCTAGAGTCCGGGACAGGGTTCACGAGCAGTACTTC; CDR3 protein: CSARVRDRVHEQYF